Given below is one T cell receptor (beta chain) in context. Its antigen specificity is not known. Base qualities were left out, and no much larger clone turns up one base away. TCR libraries were generated with the immunoSEQ multiplex PCR assay, using TCR-beta and/or TCR-alpha/delta assays for each sample. Amplified TCR libraries were sequenced on the Illumina high-throughput platform. Regarding the original processing steps: Clustering and dimensionality reduction were performed using pairwise TCRdist distances among GMM-specific receptors from ex vivo sorted or in vitro expanded T cells. The score assigned to each clinical repertoire was mean NN-distance, meaning the average TCRdist to the nearest 10% of tetramer-positive reference sequences. GEM TCR motif frequency was computed as the fraction of unique TCRs matching known GEM sequences by V/J usage and CDR3 length. Active tuberculosis was classified by linear discriminant analysis with leave-one-out cross-validation, implemented in scikit-learn. What TCRdb holds here is the immuneACCESS table cut down to in-frame rearrangements. Part of the clones is not present; checked against another copy, under half of the missing clones reflect an unresolved V gene, and the others are unexplained. The V and J calls and clone size come from that table; D and trimming were worked out from the DNA. The sample records 30,000 to 35,000 clones, under 95% of which are singletons. In total, the top ten clones hold approximately 8.1% of the sample.

At study entry, adolescents were screened for latent tuberculosis infection using a tuberculin skin test and the QuantiFERON-TB GOLD In-Tube IGRA. Unsorted cryopreserved PBMC were immunosequenced, covering on average around 94,000 T cells per clinical donor. Eleven high schools in the Worcester region of the Western Cape, South Africa, served as enrollment sites for adolescents aged 12 to 18 years. Around 10 adolescents infected with M. tuberculosis and about 10 uninfected adolescents were chosen and matched for age and sex. PBMC from adolescents were isolated by density centrifugation from freshly drawn heparinized blood and then cryopreserved. The data derive from a study of T cells in tuberculosis listed by TCRdb under 2018. About the investigation overall: The study combined CD1B tetramers and high-throughput TCR immunosequencing to characterize T cells specific for the mycobacterial lipid antigen glucose monomycolate (GMM). In a South African clinical cohort, IGRA-negative adolescents, IGRA-positive adolescents with latent tuberculosis and adults with active tuberculosis were compared, with nine to ten people in each group. Study-wide conclusions, independent of this receptor: Compared with IGRA-negative controls, TCR-alpha repertoires from active tuberculosis had smaller mean NN-distances to GMM-specific TCRs, which suggests clonal expansion of these TCRs. The smaller NN-distances in active tuberculosis patients were driven in part by shorter CDR3-alpha lengths, while the difference seen for TCR-beta was not statistically significant. With the diverse GMM-specific repertoire as input, a classifier achieved 87% accuracy (AUROC around 0.88), whereas GEM motif frequencies as input gave 70% accuracy. Clinical samples were chosen by availability of cryopreserved specimens, and active tuberculosis cases were adults while controls were adolescents.

Sequencing input: PBMCs. The source is a donor aged 10-29 years with latent tuberculosis or without tuberculosis infection. Some clones in this sample may be carry-over from other donors' samples.

The sequenced DNA: TGTGCCAGTAGTAATAGACCCAGCCCGGGAGAGACCCAGTACTTC. Translated, this gives CASSNRPSPGETQYF. This sequence uses TRBV19 and TRBJ2-5, with the D gene too uncertain to name. The CDR3 runs 15 amino acids, cysteine and phenylalanine included. The read is trimmed to its CDR3 DNA, 45 bases read in frame from base 1. From the germline V gene (reference sequence), CDR1 is LNHDA and CDR2 is SQIVND. The V end loses 4 bases and the J end loses 4 bases, and a stretch of 16 bases separates them.